This record looks at one T cell receptor (beta chain) sequence and its context. This CDR3 is 13 amino acids long. The germline V gene has CDR1 SGHNT and CDR2 YYREEE (reference sequence). The V segment lost 6 bases and the J segment 8 bases; nucleotides outside the gene matches: 10. The sample comes from a study of cytomegalovirus exposure and HLA in healthy donors. Both 60 Vbeta primers and 13 Jbeta primers went into the PCR. Assay: immunoSEQ multiplex PCR; the TCRdb copy retains only in-frame clones and omits some. The sample has 150,000 to 200,000 clones; roughly 78% are singletons. The sequence was obtained from a woman in her forties in good health and CMV-seronegative. The specimen sequenced was PBMCs. The gene calls are TRBV5-4 and TRBJ1-2; TRBD1 matches 7 bases. DNA of the CDR3: TGTGCCAGCACCGATGACAGGGCGGGAGGCTACACCTTC. This codes for CASTDDRAGGYTF.